This T cell receptor beta chain is from a study of blood T cell repertoires in COVID-19. Study as a whole: Acute and convalescent COVID-19 specimens originated in the United States, Italy and Spain. T cells, B-cell-depleted T cells, or PBMCs supplied cDNA or gDNA.

Germline-derived CDR1 and CDR2 are MDHEN and SYDVKM. V was pared by 8 bases and J by 15 bases, with 17 bases between. CDR3 size: 11 residues. Original processing methods: Amplified reference gene primers provided the basis for estimating nucleated cell counts. Assay: immunoSEQ multiplex PCR; the TCRdb copy retains only in-frame clones and omits some. For V, J and clone size, that table is used; D and trimming come from the DNA. The profile shows fewer than 100,000 clones, 70% to 80% of them singletons. Sequences were obtained from peripheral blood. This TCR was sampled from a man aged 65-85 years with acute or convalescent COVID-19. V usage is TRBV28 and J usage is TRBJ2-1, with TRBD2 as a possible D gene (6 bases). CDR3 loop: CASYRERVLFF. DNA of the CDR3: TGTGCCAGCTACCGGGAGAGGGTTCTGTTCTTC.